One sample yielded the 13 T cell receptor beta chains listed below, sequenced in a study of response to subunit inactivated influenza vaccine. TCRdb redid the calling of the RT-PCR reads with MiXCR, one entry per CDR3 protein. This sample has 550,000 to 600,000 distinct CDR3 sequences, with 12% found just once. The source material was PBMCs from blood, sampled on the day of vaccination. The origin of the receptors is a man aged 45-65 years who received an inactivated influenza vaccine.

In its sample, this clonotype was seen many times. The chain is built from TRBV29-1 and TRBJ2-2; the D gene could be TRBD1 or TRBD2 (5 bases each). Germline loops: CDR1 SQVTM, CDR2 ANQGSEA. The CDR3 extends over 14 amino acids. Between the trimmed V and J ends, which lost 3 bases and 1 base, there was a span of 9 bases. DNA for the CDR3: TGCAGCGTTGATCTGAGGGGGAACACCGGGGAGCTGTTTTTT. Its protein is CSVDLRGNTGELFF.

This clonotype turned up a few times. V usage is TRBV24-1 and J usage is TRBJ2-1; a possible D gene is TRBD2 (6 bases). Germline lookup yields CDR1 KGHDR and CDR2 SFDVKD. There are 14 residues in the CDR3. V lost 7 bases and J lost 5, with 14 bases in between. CDR3 sequence reads: CATSVGRGNNEQFF. The CDR3 bases are TGTGCCACCAGCGTGGGGCGGGGAAACAATGAGCAGTTCTTC.

This clonotype occurred a few times. V and J are TRBV4-3 and TRBJ2-1, with D perhaps matching TRBD1 (5 bases). The CDR3 consists of 15 residues. V gave up 0 bases and J gave up 10 bases, with 16 bases separating them. The germline CDR1 and CDR2 sequences are LGHNA and YSLEER. The CDR3 loop is CASSQDSRQGREQFF. In nucleotides, the CDR3 is TGCGCCAGCAGCCAAGATTCGAGGCAGGGAAGGGAGCAGTTCTTC.

This clonotype was seen a handful of times. The chain carries TRBV3-1 and TRBJ2-7; tentative D call: TRBD1 (6 bases). Trimming removed 0 bases from V and 6 bases from J, with 15 bases in between. This CDR3 is 15 amino acids long. Germline lookup yields CDR1 LGHDT and CDR2 YNNKEL (reference sequence). In DNA form, the CDR3 reads TGTGCCAGCAGCCAAGATCTCAGGACAGCTAGCGAGCAGTACTTC. This encodes CASSQDLRTASEQYF.

The chain has TRBV4-1 and TRBJ2-1; 9 nucleotides align to TRBD2. J was trimmed by 7 bases and V by 4 bases; bases with no gene match: 14. This CDR3 has 17 residues. Germline V lookup: CDR1 MGHRA, CDR2 YSYEKL. The CDR3 spells CASSRTFGGGAWNEQFF. The CDR3 DNA is TGCGCCAGCAGCCGTACTTTCGGCGGGGGGGCCTGGAATGAGCAGTTCTTC.

This clonotype has a handful of counts. The chain carries TRBV6-1 and TRBJ1-1; TRBD1 might be the D (6 bases). Germline V gives CDR1 MNHNS, CDR2 SASEGT. The CDR3 extends over 15 amino acids. V lost 6 bases, J lost 3 bases, and 17 bases lay in between. The CDR3 DNA is TGTGCCAGCAGCCCAGGACGGCGGGGGCACACTGAAGCTTTCTTT. Its translation: CASSPGRRGHTEAFF.

This clonotype was seen a few times. The chain links TRBV4-1 to TRBJ1-6, with a weak D call TRBD1 (5 bases). Trimming cost V 4 bases and J 6 bases, with 19 bases left between them. Germline CDR1 MGHRA, CDR2 YSYEKL. CDR3 length: 17 residues. This CDR3 reads CASSLQGISSGNSPLHF. CDR3 bases: TGCGCCAGCAGCCTGCAGGGAATCTCTTCGGGTAATTCACCCCTCCACTTT.

A few counts support this clonotype. The genes are TRBV5-6 and TRBJ2-7; 10 positions match TRBD2. V lost 4 bases, J lost 3 bases, and 4 bases stayed unmatched. The CDR3 loop spans 14 amino acids. Germline-derived CDR1 and CDR2 are SGHDT and YYEEEE. The CDR3 reads CASSGAGGSYEQYF. CDR3 coding DNA: TGTGCCAGCAGCGGAGCGGGAGGGAGCTACGAGCAGTACTTC.

This clonotype came up a few times. This chain connects TRBV20-1 to TRBJ2-7, with D perhaps assigned TRBD1 or TRBD2 (5 bases each). The CDR3 loop spans 12 amino acids. CDR1 is DFQATT and CDR2 is SNEGSKA in the germline V gene (reference sequence). Trimming shortened V by 6 bases and J by 4 bases, and 13 bases separated the two germline ends. This chain's CDR3 is CSAARGSYEQYF. DNA for the CDR3: TGCAGTGCCGCGAGGGGCTCTTACGAGCAGTACTTC.

This clonotype occurred many times. The V and J genes are TRBV3-1 and TRBJ2-2, with D tentatively TRBD2 (5 bases). The CDR3 is 18 amino acids. In germline, CDR1 is LGHDT, CDR2 YNNKEL (reference sequence). V was clipped by 0 bases and J by 4 bases, with 18 bases between them. The CDR3 DNA reads TGTGCCAGCAGCCAAGATATTCGGGCGCATGCGGGCACCGGGGAGCTGTTTTTT. Its translation is CASSQDIRAHAGTGELFF.

The V gene is TRBV6-1, the J gene TRBJ2-2; 8 bases are a match to TRBD1. Germline CDR1 and CDR2: MNHNS and SASEGT. The trim removed 7 bases at V and 3 bases at J, leaving 7 bases unmatched. The CDR3 spans 15 residues. The CDR3 region has the DNA TGTGCCAGCAAAGGACAGGGATTGGACACCGGGGAGCTGTTTTTT. Residues: CASKGQGLDTGELFF.

In its sample, this clonotype was seen many times. The V and J genes are TRBV24-1 and TRBJ2-1; weak D call: TRBD2 (6 bases). CDR1 and CDR2 from the germline V gene are KGHDR and SFDVKD. With 4 bases removed from V and 6 bases from J, the gap between germline ends came to 15 bases. The length of the CDR3 is 15 residues. CDR3: CATSDAGSLGNEQFF. The CDR3 nucleotides read TGTGCCACCAGTGACGCGGGGTCGTTAGGCAATGAGCAGTTCTTC.

The CDR3 protein is CSASNEGNQPQHF. The DNA of the CDR3 is TGCAGTGCTAGTAACGAGGGGAATCAGCCCCAGCATTTT. The V and J genes are TRBV20-1 and TRBJ1-5; D is perhaps TRBD1 (5 bases). The germline V and J ends were trimmed by 3 bases and 4 bases, with 10 bases remaining between them. The length of the CDR3 is 13 residues. Germline assignment: CDR1 DFQATT and CDR2 SNEGSKA (reference sequence).